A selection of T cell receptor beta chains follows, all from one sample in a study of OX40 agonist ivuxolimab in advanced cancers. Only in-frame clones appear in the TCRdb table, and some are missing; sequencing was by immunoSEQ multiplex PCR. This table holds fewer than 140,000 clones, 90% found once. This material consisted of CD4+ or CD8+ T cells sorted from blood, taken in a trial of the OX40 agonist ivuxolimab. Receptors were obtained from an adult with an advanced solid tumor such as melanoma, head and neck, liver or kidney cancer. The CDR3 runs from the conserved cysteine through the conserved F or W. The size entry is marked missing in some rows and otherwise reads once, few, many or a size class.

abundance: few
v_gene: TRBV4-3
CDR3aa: CASSWGGEKLFF

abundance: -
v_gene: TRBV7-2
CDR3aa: CASSLMYEQYF

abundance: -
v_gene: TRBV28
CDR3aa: CASRGGTLRNEKLFF

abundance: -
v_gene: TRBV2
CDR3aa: CASSEGFTGGYLRYEQFF

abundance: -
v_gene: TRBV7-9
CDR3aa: CASSPGETQYF

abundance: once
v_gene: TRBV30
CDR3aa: CAWRLSSYEQYF

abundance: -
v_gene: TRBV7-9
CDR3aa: CASTRGGVYEQYF

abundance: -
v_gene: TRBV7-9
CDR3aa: CASSLGLLGGTDTQYF

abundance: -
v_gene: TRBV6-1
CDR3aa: CASSELAGGRTDTQYF

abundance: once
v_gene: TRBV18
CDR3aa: CASSPPRGNEQFF

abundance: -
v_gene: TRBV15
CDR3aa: CATSRGWGEAGELFF

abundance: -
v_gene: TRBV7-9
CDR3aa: CASSGQGGSPLHF

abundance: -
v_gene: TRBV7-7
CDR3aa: CASSPGGKPGPAEQFF

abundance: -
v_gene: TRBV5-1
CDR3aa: CASSLAEHALETQYF

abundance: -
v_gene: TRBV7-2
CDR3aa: CASSFAWGEQYF

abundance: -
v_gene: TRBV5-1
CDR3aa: CASRPGTFFTGELFF

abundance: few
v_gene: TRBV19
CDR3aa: CASSIQGATGELFF

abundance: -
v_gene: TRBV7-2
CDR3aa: CASSFGHQNNEQFF

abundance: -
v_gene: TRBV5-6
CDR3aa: CASSPVAVPNTGELFF

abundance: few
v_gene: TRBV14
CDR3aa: CASSREWANVLTF

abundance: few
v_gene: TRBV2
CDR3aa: CASSEGTTTQDTQYF

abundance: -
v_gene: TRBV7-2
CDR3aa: CASSRGRYQETQYF

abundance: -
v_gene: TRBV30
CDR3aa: CAWSTTGSGYTF

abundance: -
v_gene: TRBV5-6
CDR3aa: CASSPSPGISGNTIYF

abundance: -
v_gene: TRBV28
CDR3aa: CASSLRTGGLRGGYTF

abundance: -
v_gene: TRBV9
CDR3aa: CASSARGGGNYGYTF

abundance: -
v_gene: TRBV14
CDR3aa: CASSHEGPPYEQYF

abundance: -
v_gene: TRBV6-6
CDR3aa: CASGSFRDRGNQPQHF

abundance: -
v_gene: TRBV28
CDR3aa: CASSVTGGTGELFF

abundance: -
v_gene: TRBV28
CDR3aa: CASSLTGNEKLFF

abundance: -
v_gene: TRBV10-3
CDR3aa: CAISESGREPTDTQYF

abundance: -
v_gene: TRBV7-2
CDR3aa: CASSLQGTNTGELFF

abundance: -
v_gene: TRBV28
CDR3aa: CASTLGTRGYEQYF

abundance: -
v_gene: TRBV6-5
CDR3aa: CASSYGSRGAQETQYF

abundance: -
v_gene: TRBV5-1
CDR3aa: CASSLGLARDTQYF

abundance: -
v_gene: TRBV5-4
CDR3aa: CASGNRATDTQYF

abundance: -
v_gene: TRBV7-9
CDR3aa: CASSLGVRNTEAFF